The source of this TCR beta chain is a study of tumor-infiltrating lymphocytes in primary liver carcinoma. Study context: Sample yields of productive TCRbeta reads, ranging from roughly 3.65 to 8 million, were similar across tissue types. Study-wide results and limits: No more than about 8-24% of top clones could be seen in all five tumor regions. Significantly larger top-250-clone fractions were found in tumors than in blood (p = 0.039).

From roughly 500 ng total RNA, TCR beta cDNA was generated with a primer in the constant region. It was through three nested multiplex PCR rounds of slightly modified ARM-PCR that TCR beta libraries arose. TCRdb re-derived calls from the multiplex PCR reads in MiXCR, one entry per CDR3 protein. Of about 97,000 distinct CDR3 sequences listed, 55% to 80% are singletons. Co-extraction of both nucleic acids (RNA and DNA) used about 18-34 mg of unsorted bulk tissue. This clonotype has at least ten counts. Antigen unknown. The TCR comes from a woman in her fifties or sixties with primary liver carcinoma and hepatitis B virus infection. Sequenced material: liver tumor tissue from sampling region 2. Subset of the sample: tumor region T2, inferior pole.

CDR3 amino acids: CASSLRTAITNEKLFF. The DNA of the CDR3 is TGTGCCAGCAGTTTACGGACAGCCATAACTAATGAAAAACTGTTTTTT. The chain joins TRBV28 to TRBJ1-4; D is possibly TRBD1 (6 bases). The CDR3 consists of 16 residues. V lost 2 bases and J 1 base, leaving 11 bases between the germline ends. In germline, CDR1 is MDHEN, CDR2 SYDVKM.